These T cell receptor beta chains were read from a single sample in a study of beta chain features in type 1 diabetes. The method was immunoSEQ multiplex PCR; TCRdb's version includes in-frame clones alone and lacks a portion of them. The data contain 400,000 to 450,000 clones, approximately 15% of them singletons. Sequences were obtained from naive CD4+ T cells from blood. Every receptor here comes from a man aged 25 to 40 in good health. Each CDR3 is given with its conserved first and last residue. The D gene is left open where the match is weak. Clone size is shown for a subset of rows, as once, few, many or a class of expanded clone.

V gene: TRBV7-9; D gene: TRBD2; J gene: TRBJ2-5; clone size: few; CDR3 protein: CASSLGGGTQYF; CDR3 DNA: TGTGCCAGCAGCTTAGGCGGGGGGACCCAGTACTTC
V gene: TRBV7-6; D gene: .; J gene: TRBJ2-1; clone size: .; CDR3 protein: CASGSRLANEQFF; CDR3 DNA: TGTGCCAGCGGTTCAAGACTTGCCAATGAGCAGTTCTTC
V gene: TRBV5-4; D gene: TRBD2; J gene: TRBJ2-1; clone size: .; CDR3 protein: CASSLGREGRYQFF; CDR3 DNA: TGTGCCAGCAGCTTGGGAAGGGAGGGCCGCTATCAGTTCTTC
V gene: TRBV7-9; D gene: .; J gene: TRBJ2-3; clone size: few; CDR3 protein: CASSSSGSTDTQYF; CDR3 DNA: TGTGCCAGCAGCTCGAGCGGGAGCACAGATACGCAGTATTTT
V gene: TRBV10-3; D gene: TRBD1; J gene: TRBJ2-1; clone size: many; CDR3 protein: CAISGPPNRGVLMDEQFF; CDR3 DNA: TGTGCCATCAGTGGCCCCCCGAACAGGGGGGTGCTCATGGATGAGCAGTTCTTC
V gene: TRBV7-6; D gene: TRBD2; J gene: TRBJ2-3; clone size: .; CDR3 protein: CASSSGGTSTDTQYF; CDR3 DNA: TGTGCCAGCAGCTCGGGGGGTACTAGCACAGATACGCAGTATTTT
V gene: TRBV5-4; D gene: .; J gene: TRBJ2-3; clone size: .; CDR3 protein: CASSPGPGGTDTQYF; CDR3 DNA: TGTGCCAGCAGCCCCGGACCCGGGGGCACAGATACGCAGTATTTT
V gene: TRBV5-1; D gene: .; J gene: TRBJ2-3; clone size: .; CDR3 protein: CASRNKGGTDTQYF; CDR3 DNA: TGCGCCAGCAGGAACAAGGGTGGCACAGATACGCAGTATTTT
V gene: TRBV2; D gene: .; J gene: TRBJ2-1; clone size: few; CDR3 protein: CASSERDEQFF; CDR3 DNA: TGTGCCAGCAGTGAACGGGATGAGCAGTTCTTC
V gene: TRBV14; D gene: .; J gene: TRBJ2-5; clone size: few; CDR3 protein: CASSQDRWAGETQYF; CDR3 DNA: TGTGCCAGCAGCCAAGATCGGTGGGCCGGAGAGACCCAGTACTTC
V gene: TRBV7-2; D gene: .; J gene: TRBJ1-2; clone size: few; CDR3 protein: CASSLAGVLLGGYTF; CDR3 DNA: TGTGCCAGCAGCTTAGCCGGGGTACTATTGGGAGGCTACACCTTC
V gene: TRBV5-1; D gene: TRBD2; J gene: TRBJ2-4; clone size: .; CDR3 protein: CASSSHLSSGLAKNIQYF; CDR3 DNA: TGCGCCAGCAGCTCACATCTTTCTAGCGGCTTAGCCAAAAACATTCAGTACTTC
V gene: TRBV5-6; D gene: TRBD1; J gene: TRBJ1-2; clone size: few; CDR3 protein: CASSPSGTGNYGYTF; CDR3 DNA: TGTGCCAGCAGCCCATCCGGGACAGGAAACTATGGCTACACCTTC
V gene: TRBV5-4; D gene: .; J gene: TRBJ2-2; clone size: .; CDR3 protein: CASSLATTAGELFF; CDR3 DNA: TGTGCCAGCAGCTTGGCTACAACAGCCGGGGAGCTGTTTTTT
V gene: TRBV18; D gene: .; J gene: TRBJ1-2; clone size: .; CDR3 protein: CASSGTQNYGYTF; CDR3 DNA: TGTGCCAGCTCAGGGACACAGAACTATGGCTACACCTTC
V gene: TRBV6-5; D gene: .; J gene: TRBJ2-1; clone size: .; CDR3 protein: CASSYSGEQFF; CDR3 DNA: TGTGCCAGCAGTTACTCTGGTGAGCAGTTCTTC
V gene: TRBV30; D gene: .; J gene: TRBJ2-1; clone size: few; CDR3 protein: CAWSRSYNEQFF; CDR3 DNA: TGTGCCTGGAGTAGGTCTTACAATGAGCAGTTCTTC
V gene: TRBV15; D gene: .; J gene: TRBJ2-2; clone size: few; CDR3 protein: CATSRERTDVGIGELFF; CDR3 DNA: TGTGCCACCAGCAGAGAGCGGACAGACGTGGGTATCGGGGAGCTGTTTTTT
V gene: TRBV15; D gene: .; J gene: TRBJ2-5; clone size: few; CDR3 protein: CATSREVETQYF; CDR3 DNA: TGTGCCACCAGCAGAGAGGTCGAGACCCAGTACTTC
V gene: TRBV23-1; D gene: .; J gene: TRBJ1-2; clone size: few; CDR3 protein: CASSPGFGYTF; CDR3 DNA: TGCGCCAGCAGTCCCGGCTTCGGCTACACCTTC
V gene: TRBV5-4; D gene: .; J gene: TRBJ2-7; clone size: few; CDR3 protein: CASSFAGRYEQYF; CDR3 DNA: TGTGCCAGCAGCTTCGCGGGAAGATACGAGCAGTACTTC
V gene: TRBV4-1; D gene: .; J gene: TRBJ2-5; clone size: .; CDR3 protein: CASSQGTRDFQYF; CDR3 DNA: TGCGCCAGCAGCCAGGGGACAAGGGATTTCCAGTACTTC
V gene: TRBV5-1; D gene: .; J gene: TRBJ1-4; clone size: .; CDR3 protein: CASSLAQGRKEKLFF; CDR3 DNA: TGCGCCAGCAGCTTGGCCCAGGGACGGAAAGAAAAACTGTTTTTT
V gene: TRBV9; D gene: .; J gene: TRBJ2-3; clone size: few; CDR3 protein: CASSRLAATDTQYF; CDR3 DNA: TGTGCCAGCAGCCGATTAGCGGCCACAGATACGCAGTATTTT
V gene: TRBV19; D gene: .; J gene: TRBJ1-2; clone size: .; CDR3 protein: CASSGQLHGYTF; CDR3 DNA: TGTGCCAGTAGTGGGCAGCTCCATGGCTACACCTTC
V gene: TRBV9; D gene: .; J gene: TRBJ1-5; clone size: .; CDR3 protein: CASSETGAGQPQHF; CDR3 DNA: TGTGCCAGCAGCGAGACGGGGGCTGGTCAGCCCCAGCATTTT
V gene: TRBV9; D gene: .; J gene: TRBJ1-2; clone size: .; CDR3 protein: CASSGPAGNYGYTF; CDR3 DNA: TGTGCCAGCAGCGGCCCCGCAGGAAACTATGGCTACACCTTC
V gene: TRBV2; D gene: .; J gene: TRBJ1-1; clone size: few; CDR3 protein: CASRGQNTEAFF; CDR3 DNA: TGTGCCAGCAGGGGGCAGAACACTGAAGCTTTCTTT
V gene: TRBV29-1; D gene: .; J gene: TRBJ1-2; clone size: .; CDR3 protein: CSVRGRGFYGYTF; CDR3 DNA: TGCAGCGTCCGGGGCAGGGGATTTTATGGCTACACCTTC
V gene: TRBV5-1; D gene: .; J gene: TRBJ2-3; clone size: .; CDR3 protein: CASSLDVAADTQYF; CDR3 DNA: TGCGCCAGCAGCTTGGACGTAGCGGCAGATACGCAGTATTTT
V gene: TRBV18; D gene: TRBD1; J gene: TRBJ1-1; clone size: .; CDR3 protein: CASSPARDRVNTEAFF; CDR3 DNA: TGTGCCAGCTCACCAGCCCGGGACAGGGTGAACACTGAAGCTTTCTTT
V gene: TRBV30; D gene: .; J gene: TRBJ1-3; clone size: few; CDR3 protein: CAWSSGGGTTGNTIYF; CDR3 DNA: TGTGCCTGGAGTAGCGGTGGGGGGACTACTGGAAACACCATATATTTT
V gene: TRBV14; D gene: .; J gene: TRBJ2-7; clone size: few; CDR3 protein: CASSQDPGEQYF; CDR3 DNA: TGTGCCAGCAGCCAAGATCCGGGAGAGCAGTACTTC
V gene: TRBV7-2; D gene: TRBD2; J gene: TRBJ2-3; clone size: .; CDR3 protein: CASSSRLASTDTQYF; CDR3 DNA: TGTGCCAGCAGCTCCCGACTAGCGAGCACAGATACGCAGTATTTT
V gene: TRBV2; D gene: TRBD2; J gene: TRBJ2-1; clone size: .; CDR3 protein: CASCGSGGTEQFF; CDR3 DNA: TGTGCCAGCTGCGGTAGCGGGGGCACTGAGCAGTTCTTC
V gene: TRBV5-4; D gene: TRBD1; J gene: TRBJ1-2; clone size: few; CDR3 protein: CASSVVAGTGYGYTF; CDR3 DNA: TGTGCCAGCAGCGTAGTGGCCGGGACAGGGTATGGCTACACCTTC
V gene: TRBV13; D gene: .; J gene: TRBJ1-6; clone size: .; CDR3 protein: CASSGGMNNSPLHF; CDR3 DNA: TGTGCCAGCAGTGGGGGGATGAATAATTCACCCCTCCACTTT
V gene: TRBV30; D gene: .; J gene: TRBJ2-3; clone size: .; CDR3 protein: CAWSVGRFSTDTQYF; CDR3 DNA: TGTGCCTGGAGTGTAGGTCGTTTTAGCACAGATACGCAGTATTTT
V gene: TRBV28; D gene: .; J gene: TRBJ2-3; clone size: .; CDR3 protein: CASSRSGPRQDTQYF; CDR3 DNA: TGTGCCAGCAGTCGTTCCGGGCCCCGCCAAGATACGCAGTATTTT
V gene: TRBV14; D gene: TRBD1; J gene: TRBJ2-5; clone size: few; CDR3 protein: CASSRGGKQKTQYF; CDR3 DNA: TGTGCCAGCAGCCGAGGGGGCAAGCAAAAGACCCAGTACTTC